A single sample gave rise to the 8 T cell receptor beta chains below, sequenced in a study of blood T cells in healthy people across ages. A J-beta primer mix and a sample-barcoded 5' primer were used in a second PCR of roughly 6 to 12 cycles. TCRdb re-called the 5' RACE reads with MiXCR, one entry per CDR3 protein. The data contain a few hundred thousand distinct CDR3 sequences, about 49% of them singletons. The sample comprised blood. All receptors come from a man between 60 and 70 years old in good health.

The V gene is TRBV12-3 or TRBV12-4, the J gene TRBJ1-4; D gene unclear. V dropped 6 bases and J dropped 0 bases, with 8 bases sitting between them. The length of the CDR3 is 14 residues. The CDR3, as DNA: TGTGCCAGCAGGATCTCCACAACTAATGAAAAACTGTTTTTT. Translated, it gives CASRISTTNEKLFF.

The table lists this clonotype with a few counts. The gene calls are TRBV20-1 and TRBJ2-6, with 9 positions matching TRBD2. Trimming at V came to 3 bases and at J to 0 bases, leaving 6 bases not matched to a gene. Germline values: CDR1 DFQATT, CDR2 SNEGSKA (reference sequence). The CDR3 length is 17 residues. CDR3 residues: CSARRASGTSGANVLTF. For the CDR3, the DNA is TGCAGTGCTAGGCGGGCTAGCGGGACCTCTGGGGCCAACGTCCTGACTTTC.

The CDR3 is CSARQDSNQPQHF. The CDR3 nucleotides are TGCAGCGCCAGACAGGATAGCAATCAGCCCCAGCATTTT. The rearrangement uses TRBV29-1 and TRBJ1-5; a possible D gene is TRBD1 (6 bases). With 7 bases removed from V and 0 bases from J, the gap between germline ends came to 10 bases. Germline V lookup: CDR1 SQVTM, CDR2 ANQGSEA. The CDR3 covers 13 residues.

The chain joins TRBV27 to TRBJ2-5, with D possibly being TRBD2 (5 bases). TRBJ2-7 explains the end of the DNA better; the J call may be wrong. CDR1 is MNHEY, CDR2 SMNVEV, per germline (reference sequence). CDR3 length: 13 residues. Written as DNA, the CDR3 is TGTGCCAGCGCCACCCTCGGGGATGGCGAGCAGTACTTC. The encoded protein is CASATLGDGEQYF.

The table lists this clonotype with a count of one. J is TRBJ2-5 and V is TRBV13; 11 bases agree with TRBD2. Unmatched junction bases numbered 6, after V lost 5 bases and J lost 7 bases. The CDR3 is 14 amino acids. Germline CDR1 reads PRHDT; CDR2 reads FYEKMQ (reference sequence). Written as DNA, the CDR3 is TGTGCCAGCAGCCCCGTCGGACTAGCGGGGACCCAGTACTTC. Translation gives CASSPVGLAGTQYF. Using reference TRBV13 and TRBJ2-5 for the parts outside the CDR3, the full variable domain is AAGVIQSPRHLIKEKRETATLKCYPIPRHDTVYWYQQGPGQDPQFLISFYEKMQSDKGSIPDRFSAQQFSDYHSELNMSSLELGDSALYFCASSPVGLAGTQYFGPGTRLLVL.

This clonotype was recorded many times. The chain links TRBV7-9 to TRBJ2-3; perhaps TRBD2 as D (5 bases). The CDR3 runs to 15 residues. V lost 2 bases to trimming and J lost 1 base, with 10 bases between them. CDR1 SEHNR and CDR2 FQNEAQ come from the germline V gene (reference sequence). For the CDR3, the DNA is TGTGCCAGCAGCTTAAGAGGGTCCGGCACAGATACGCAGTATTTT. This encodes CASSLRGSGTDTQYF.

The chain has TRBV2 and TRBJ2-1, with 9 nucleotides matching TRBD2. Germline CDR1 is SNHLY and CDR2 is FYNNEI. Germline trimming cut 5 bases from V and 3 bases from J; bases unmatched to any gene: 5. The CDR3 covers 15 residues. CDR3 sequence: CASSPSGEVYNEQFF. CDR3 bases: TGTGCCAGCAGTCCTAGCGGGGAGGTCTACAATGAGCAGTTCTTC.

The chain carries TRBV29-1 and TRBJ2-5; no reliable D call. The germline V gene encodes CDR1 SQVTM and CDR2 ANQGSEA. V shed 0 bases and J shed 5 bases, with 13 bases lying between them. This CDR3 has 14 residues. The CDR3 sequence is CSVEDRASGETQYF. CDR3 bases: TGCAGCGTTGAAGATAGGGCTAGTGGGGAGACCCAGTACTTC.